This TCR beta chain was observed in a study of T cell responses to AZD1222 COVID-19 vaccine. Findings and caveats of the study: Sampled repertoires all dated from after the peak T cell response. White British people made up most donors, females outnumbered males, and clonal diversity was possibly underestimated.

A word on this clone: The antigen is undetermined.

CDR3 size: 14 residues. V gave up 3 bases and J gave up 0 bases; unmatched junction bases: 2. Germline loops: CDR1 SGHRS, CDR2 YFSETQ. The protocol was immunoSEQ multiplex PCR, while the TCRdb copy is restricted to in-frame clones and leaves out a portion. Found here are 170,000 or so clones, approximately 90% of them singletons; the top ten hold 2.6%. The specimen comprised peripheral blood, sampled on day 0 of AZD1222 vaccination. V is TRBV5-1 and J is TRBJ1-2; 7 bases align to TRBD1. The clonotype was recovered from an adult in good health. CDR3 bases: TGCGCCAGCAGCTCTCAGGGGGCTAACTATGGCTACACCTTC. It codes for CASSSQGANYGYTF.